This T cell receptor beta chain was observed in a study of cytomegalovirus exposure and HLA in healthy donors. Study-level results: Roughly uniform depth of sequencing across donors was assumed in presence/absence analyses. As a later analysis showed, a missense DCLRE1C variant was linked to trimming of TCR beta V- and J-genes. Cytomegalovirus-associated status was assigned to approximately 160 TCR beta chains.

This clone was seen a single time. The target antigen is unknown. This CDR3 spans 12 amino acids. The germline CDR1 and CDR2 sequences are SGHDT and YYEEEE. V dropped 4 bases and J dropped 1 base, with 5 bases sitting between them. 60 Vbeta and 13 Jbeta primers were used in PCR. Clones were sequenced by immunoSEQ multiplex PCR, and TCRdb holds only the in-frame ones, with some missing. The repertoire holds more than 55,000 clones, approximately 80% seen once, with 1.6% in the top ten. J is TRBJ1-1 and V is TRBV5-6; D perhaps matches TRBD1 (5 bases). This receptor was taken from a human donor in good health. Sample: PBMCs. The CDR3 here is CASSRGNTEAFF. As DNA, the CDR3 is TGTGCCAGCAGCAGGGGGAACACTGAAGCTTTCTTT.